A single sample is the source of the 10 T cell receptor beta chains below, sequenced in a study of T cell responses to AZD1222 COVID-19 vaccine. Libraries were prepared by immunoSEQ multiplex PCR; TCRdb keeps only in-frame clonotypes and omits some of them. This repertoire shows some 150,000 clones, roughly nine tenths found once; its top ten account for over 6%. The material was peripheral blood, obtained after recovery from COVID-19. The source of these receptors is an adult who had recovered from COVID-19.

V and J are TRBV6-6 and TRBJ2-1, with TRBD2 matching 8 bases. Germline V CDR1 and CDR2: MNHNY, SVGAGI (reference sequence). CDR3 length: 15 residues. V lost 4 bases, J lost 7 bases, and 9 bases stayed unmatched. The CDR3 loop is CASSSVAGGGNEQFF. For the CDR3, the DNA is TGTGCCAGCAGTTCAGTGGCGGGGGGCGGAAATGAGCAGTTCTTC.

The J gene is TRBJ2-7, the V gene TRBV28; D is unclear. Germline V lookup: CDR1 MDHEN, CDR2 SYDVKM. The CDR3 consists of 12 residues. Between the trimmed V and J ends, which lost 4 bases and 7 bases, there was a span of 11 bases. CDR3 nucleotides: TGTGCCAGCAGTTCCCGAACGGCGGAGCAGTACTTC. As protein: CASSSRTAEQYF. Together with reference TRBV28 and TRBJ2-7, the CDR3 gives the full variable domain: DVKVTQSSRYLVKRTGEKVFLECVQDMDHENMFWYRQDPGLGLRLIYFSYDVKMKEKGDIPEGYSVSREKKERFSLILESASTNQTSMYLCASSSRTAEQYFGPGTRLTVT.

CDR3 sequence (DNA): TGTGCCAGCAGCGTGGGGCTGGACTACGAGCAGTACTTC. Translating it yields CASSVGLDYEQYF. V usage is TRBV5-6 and J usage is TRBJ2-7, with D perhaps TRBD1 (5 bases). Trimming stripped 4 bases from V and 3 bases from J, with 11 bases between. The CDR3 contains 13 residues. Germline lookup yields CDR1 SGHDT and CDR2 YYEEEE.

The rearrangement uses TRBV6-2 or TRBV6-3 and TRBJ1-1; D call uncertain. The CDR3 has 13 amino acids. Trimming shortened V by 4 bases and J by 0 bases, and 6 bases separated the two germline ends. In germline, CDR1 is MNHEY, CDR2 SVGEGT. The DNA of the CDR3 is TGTGCCAGCAGTTGGAAAGTGAACACTGAAGCTTTCTTT. Amino acids: CASSWKVNTEAFF.

The gene calls are TRBV9 and TRBJ1-5, with D perhaps TRBD1 (5 bases). The CDR3 is made up of 15 amino acids. Trimming removed 0 bases from V and 4 bases from J, with 11 bases in between. CDR1 SGDLS and CDR2 YYNGEE come from the germline V gene. CDR3 sequence reads: CASSVEGERNQPQHF. In DNA, the CDR3 is TGTGCCAGCAGCGTAGAAGGGGAAAGAAATCAGCCCCAGCATTTT. The whole variable domain, filled in from reference TRBV9 and TRBJ1-5, reads DSGVTQTPKHLITATGQRVTLRCSPRSGDLSVYWYQQSLDQGLQFLIQYYNGEERAKGNILERFSAQQFPDLHSELNLSSLELGDSALYFCASSVEGERNQPQHFGDGTRLSIL.

The J gene is TRBJ1-4, the V gene TRBV28; 8 bases align to TRBD1. The V gene end was trimmed by 8 bases and the J gene end by 3 bases; junction bases not matched to a gene: 5. There are 14 residues in the CDR3. Germline CDR1 is MDHEN and CDR2 is SYDVKM. In DNA form, the CDR3 reads TGTGCCAGCCTATCAGGGGGCTCTAATGAAAAACTGTTTTTT. This translates into CASLSGGSNEKLFF.

The chain joins TRBV19 to TRBJ2-1; 10 nucleotides agree with TRBD1. Trimming removed 8 bases from V and 9 bases from J; junction bases left unmatched: 7. Germline V gene lookup returns CDR1 LNHDA and CDR2 SQIVND (reference sequence). CDR3 length: 13 residues. Here the CDR3 reads CASGGQGIGEQFF. In nucleotides, the CDR3 is TGTGCCAGTGGGGGACAGGGGATCGGTGAGCAGTTCTTC.

The rearrangement links TRBV5-6 to TRBJ2-2; no firm D call. The germline V gene encodes CDR1 SGHDT and CDR2 YYEEEE. The CDR3 is 18 residues long. Between the trimmed V and J ends, which lost 1 base and 2 bases, there was a span of 18 bases. The CDR3 DNA sequence: TGTGCCAGCAGCTTGCGACAATCTGGAAATCTAAACACCGGGGAGCTGTTTTTT. Protein sequence: CASSLRQSGNLNTGELFF.

The count of this clone is one. The CDR3 bases are TGTGCCAGCAGCCGGGACAGGAGGCACGAGCAGTACTTC. Residues: CASSRDRRHEQYF. V gene TRBV28 combines with J gene TRBJ2-7; TRBD1 matches 8 bases. CDR1 MDHEN and CDR2 SYDVKM come from the germline V gene. Unmatched junction bases numbered 6, after V lost 6 bases and J lost 5 bases. The CDR3 has 13 amino acids. Full variable domain (missing parts from reference TRBV28 and TRBJ2-7): DVKVTQSSRYLVKRTGEKVFLECVQDMDHENMFWYRQDPGLGLRLIYFSYDVKMKEKGDIPEGYSVSREKKERFSLILESASTNQTSMYLCASSRDRRHEQYFGPGTRLTVT.

This chain uses TRBV19 with TRBJ1-6; D gene unclear. Germline loops: CDR1 LNHDA, CDR2 SQIVND (reference sequence). V was clipped by 7 bases and J by 0 bases, with 10 bases between them. The CDR3 covers 15 residues. CDR3 DNA sequence: TGTGCCAGTATTCAAGGGAGCTCCTATAATTCACCCCTCCACTTT. As protein: CASIQGSSYNSPLHF.